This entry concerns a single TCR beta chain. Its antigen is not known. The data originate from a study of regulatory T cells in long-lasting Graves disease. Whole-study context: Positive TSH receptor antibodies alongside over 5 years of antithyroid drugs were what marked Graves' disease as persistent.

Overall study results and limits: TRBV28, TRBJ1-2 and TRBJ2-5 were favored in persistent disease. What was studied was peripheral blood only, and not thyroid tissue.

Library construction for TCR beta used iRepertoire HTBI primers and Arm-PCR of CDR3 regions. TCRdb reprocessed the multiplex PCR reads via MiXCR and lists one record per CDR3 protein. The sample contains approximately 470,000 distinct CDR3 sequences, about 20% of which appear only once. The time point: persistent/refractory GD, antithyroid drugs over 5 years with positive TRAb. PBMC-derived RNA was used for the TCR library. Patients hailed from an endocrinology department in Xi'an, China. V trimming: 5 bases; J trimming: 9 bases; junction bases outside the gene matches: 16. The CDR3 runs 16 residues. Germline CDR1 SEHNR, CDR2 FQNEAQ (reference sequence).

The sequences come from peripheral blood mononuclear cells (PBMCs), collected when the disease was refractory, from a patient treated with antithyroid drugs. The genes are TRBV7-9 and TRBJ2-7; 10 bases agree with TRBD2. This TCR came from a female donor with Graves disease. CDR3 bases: TGTGCCAGCAGCCCCCCCGGGACTAGCGTAGGTGGCGGGCAGTACTTC. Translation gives CASSPPGTSVGGGQYF.